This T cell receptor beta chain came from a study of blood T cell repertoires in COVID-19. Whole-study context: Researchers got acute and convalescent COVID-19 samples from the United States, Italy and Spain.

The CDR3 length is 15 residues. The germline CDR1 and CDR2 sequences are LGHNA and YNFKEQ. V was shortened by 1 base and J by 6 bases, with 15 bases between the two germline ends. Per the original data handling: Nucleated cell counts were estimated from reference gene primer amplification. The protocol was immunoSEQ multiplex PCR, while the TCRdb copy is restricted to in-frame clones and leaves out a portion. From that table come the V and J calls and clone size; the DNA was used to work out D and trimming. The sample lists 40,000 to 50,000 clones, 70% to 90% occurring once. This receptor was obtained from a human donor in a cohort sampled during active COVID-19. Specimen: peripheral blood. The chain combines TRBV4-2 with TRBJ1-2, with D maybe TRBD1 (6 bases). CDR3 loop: CASSQAQGEENGYTF. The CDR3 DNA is TGTGCCAGCAGCCAAGCACAGGGAGAAGAGAATGGCTACACCTTC.